Following are 6 T cell receptor beta chains from one sample sequenced in a study of breast tumors, draining lymph nodes, adjacent tissues. TCRdb re-derived calls from the multiplex PCR reads in MiXCR, one entry per CDR3 protein. Here the sample spans 20,000 to 25,000 distinct CDR3 sequences, less than 25% being singletons. Sequencing input: breast tumor tissue. The receptors shown here come from a female donor with breast cancer. Some clones in this sample may be carry-over from other donors' samples.

This clonotype was recorded many times. The chain links TRBV2 to TRBJ1-2; TRBD1 matches 9 bases. The junction had 9 bases not matched to a gene; V was cut back by 7 bases and J by 3 bases. CDR3 length: 15 amino acids. Per the germline V gene, CDR1 is SNHLY and CDR2 is FYNNEI. The CDR3 nucleotides read TGTGCCAGCAATTTACCGGGACAGGGTCACTATGGCTACACCTTC. This encodes CASNLPGQGHYGYTF.

Of note for this clonotype: A much bigger clone sits one base away, suggesting this may be a read error. V is TRBV12-3 or TRBV12-4 and J is TRBJ2-1; 13 positions agree with TRBD2. This CDR3 is built from 21 residues. The V gene end was trimmed by 8 bases and the J gene end by 3 bases; junction bases not matched to a gene: 22. CDR3 in DNA: TGTGCCAGCGGCGGCGGACTAGCGGGAGATGTCTTGAGTCGTCTCTACAATGAGCAGTTCTTC. Its protein product is CASGGGLAGDVLSRLYNEQFF.

This clonotype was seen a few times. Just one base apart from a much larger clone, this may be a read error. J is TRBJ1-2 and V is TRBV5-6; D gene uncertain. This CDR3 region has 14 residues. Germline values: CDR1 SGHDT, CDR2 YYEEEE. The CDR3 DNA reads as TGTGTCAGCAGCTTTGGAGTAGTTAACTATGGCTACACCTTC. Translating it yields CVSSFGVVNYGYTF.

The chain uses TRBV5-1 and TRBJ2-1; 7 nucleotides match TRBD2. This CDR3 is 14 amino acids long. V shed 6 bases and J 4 bases; nucleotides not matched to a gene: 7. Germline assignment: CDR1 SGHRS and CDR2 YFSETQ. CDR3 nucleotides: TGCGCCAGCAAGCGGGACCCTAATTACAATGAGCAGTTCTTC. Its protein product is CASKRDPNYNEQFF. Together with reference TRBV5-1 and TRBJ2-1, the CDR3 gives the full variable domain: KAGVTQTPRYLIKTRGQQVTLSCSPISGHRSVSWYQQTPGQGLQFLFEYFSETQRNKGNFPGRFSGRQFSNSRSEMNVSTLELGDSALYLCASKRDPNYNEQFFGPGTRLTVL.

This clonotype was found many times. The chain uses TRBV6-5 and TRBJ1-2; 8 positions agree with TRBD1. The CDR3 covers 16 residues. V dropped 4 bases and J dropped 0; count of bases not matched to a gene: 7. CDR1 and CDR2 from the germline V gene are MNHEY and SVGAGI. The CDR3 DNA follows: TGTGCCAGCAGTTTCAGGGACAGGAAAGCTAACTATGGCTACACCTTC. This sequence encodes CASSFRDRKANYGYTF.

By sample fraction, this clonotype is medium-sized. The CDR3 here is CASSFWTVTGELFF. The CDR3 coding sequence is TGTGCCAGCAGCTTCTGGACAGTCACCGGGGAGCTGTTTTTT. The chain carries TRBV7-2 and TRBJ2-2; tentatively, D is TRBD1 (6 bases). Per germline, CDR1 SGHTA and CDR2 FQGNSA. V shed 3 bases and J shed 4 bases, with 9 bases lying between them. The CDR3 is 14 amino acids.